This TCR beta chain was recorded in a study of blood T cell repertoires in COVID-19. The CDR3 runs 9 residues. Looked up from germline, CDR1 is LNHDA and CDR2 is SQIVND (reference sequence). This clone was seen just once. Authors' data handling: Estimated nucleated cell counts came from reference gene primer amplification. TCRdb's table, derived via immunoSEQ multiplex PCR, lists solely in-frame clones and lacks some. V and J calls plus clone size are reproduced from that table; the DNA served to infer D and trimming. The sample contains some 240,000 clones, 75% to 85% of which appear only once. The sequence was collected from a woman aged 35 to 49 who had recovered from COVID-19. Input material: peripheral blood. This sequence joins TRBV19 and TRBJ1-1; D gene uncertain. The CDR3 region has the DNA TGTGCGAGCGGGACTGAAGCTTTCTTT. It translates to CASGTEAFF.